The 5 T cell receptor beta chains below come from one sample, sequenced in a study of response to subunit inactivated influenza vaccine. TCRdb fed the RT-PCR reads into MiXCR, producing one record per CDR3 protein. The data hold around 710,000 distinct CDR3 sequences, with approximately 15% observed a single time. The sequenced sample was PBMCs from blood, obtained 14 to 15 days before vaccination. All receptors derive from a man between 50 and 59 years old who received an inactivated influenza vaccine.

This clonotype was detected a few times. V is TRBV6-5 and J is TRBJ2-2; no clear D gene. CDR3 length equals 13 residues. CDR1 and CDR2 from the germline V gene are MNHEY and SVGAGI. Trimming took off 4 bases at V and 5 bases at J, with 8 bases between the two ends. The CDR3 nucleotides are TGTGCCAGCAGTTGGGTTAGGACCGGGGAGCTGTTTTTT. This gives the protein CASSWVRTGELFF.

The rearrangement uses TRBV5-1 and TRBJ2-7; D call uncertain. Trimming took off 0 bases at V and 0 bases at J, with 13 bases between the two ends. This CDR3 contains 16 residues. Germline V gene data show CDR1 as SGHRS and CDR2 as YFSETQ. The CDR3 here is CASSLATRRYSYEQYF. CDR3 sequence (DNA): TGCGCCAGCAGCTTGGCCACCAGGAGATACTCCTACGAGCAGTACTTC.

CDR3 in DNA: TGCGCCAGCAGCCCCTGGCCCGACAGGGGGCGGACAGATACGCAGTATTTT. Its protein is CASSPWPDRGRTDTQYF. The chain combines TRBV5-1 with TRBJ2-3, with 10 bases matching TRBD1. CDR3 length: 17 amino acids. The V gene end was trimmed by 4 bases and the J gene end by 3 bases; junction bases not matched to a gene: 11. CDR1 is SGHRS and CDR2 is YFSETQ in the germline V gene.

This clonotype has more than one count but fewer than ten. The J gene is TRBJ2-1, the V gene TRBV29-1; the D gene is possibly TRBD2 (6 bases). Germline V gene lookup returns CDR1 SQVTM and CDR2 ANQGSEA. V lost 5 bases and J lost 15, with 23 bases in between. The CDR3 covers 13 residues. The CDR3 protein is CSVSRDFPKEGFF. The CDR3, as DNA: TGCAGCGTTTCCAGGGACTTCCCAAAAGAGGGGTTCTTC.

The genes are TRBV6-2 or TRBV6-3 and TRBJ2-5; 10 nucleotides align to TRBD1. This CDR3 contains 18 residues. Germline loops: CDR1 MNHEY, CDR2 SVGEGT. V was clipped by 5 bases and J by 5 bases; unmatched bases: 17. The CDR3 sequence is CASSRGTGVRRLGETQYF. The CDR3 DNA sequence: TGTGCCAGCAGTCGCGGGACAGGGGTGAGAAGACTGGGGGAGACCCAGTACTTC.